This T cell receptor (beta chain) comes out of a study of T-cell memory formation after mild COVID-19. Notes on the study in general: Some clones that responded turned up in pre-infection memory, which suggests that cross-reactive memory joined in.

Sample barcodes and UMIs were carried by the TCR alpha and TCR beta cDNA libraries that 5'RACE generated with constant-segment primers. TCRdb re-derived calls from the 5' RACE reads in MiXCR, one entry per CDR3 protein. This sample has around 300,000 distinct CDR3 sequences, with roughly an eighth found just once. V was shortened by 5 bases and J by 0 bases, with 16 bases between the two germline ends. Germline CDR1 SGHTA, CDR2 FQGNSA. The CDR3 consists of 16 residues. A note on this clonotype: Its cognate antigen is unknown.

The genes are TRBV7-2 and TRBJ1-1; weak D call: TRBD1 (6 bases). The sample taken for sequencing was PBMCs or a T cell subset sorted from them (not recorded which). The origin of this receptor is a man younger than 35 who had mild COVID-19 (a few samples of this study predate the infection). Cell type and time point are not known. The CDR3 nucleotides are TGTGCCAGCAGCGAAGAACAGGGCCCGTTGAACACTGAAGCTTTCTTT. It yields the protein CASSEEQGPLNTEAFF.